The 7 T cell receptor beta chains in this list originate from one sample, sequenced in a study of T cells expressing NK-cell markers. For each CDR3 protein, TCRdb gives one entry from its re-call of the 5' RACE reads, without DNA. The data show a few hundred thousand distinct CDR3 sequences, and the top ten clones hold roughly 5.2%. The sample taken for sequencing was blood T cells: a sorted CD56 or NKG2C T cell subset, CD4+ or CD8+ T cells, or bulk PBMC T cells (not recorded which). The receptors were sampled from a man aged 18 to 69 in good health.

The chain couples TRBV5-1 to TRBJ2-1; TCRdb outputs TRBD1, but without DNA this stays unchecked. The CDR3 is 18 amino acids. Germline CDR1 and CDR2: SGHRS and YFSETQ. CDR3 sequence reads: CASSSGLAGTAFRNEQFF.

The chain links TRBV14 to TRBJ1-5; the TCRdb call, TRBD1, lacks DNA for checking. This CDR3 contains 14 residues. Germline V gene lookup returns CDR1 SGHDN and CDR2 FVKESK. The CDR3 region is CASSPLYLNQPQHF.

This sequence joins TRBV7-3 and TRBJ2-2; the D call from TCRdb, TRBD2, cannot be confirmed without DNA. The CDR3 contains 14 residues. The germline V gene encodes CDR1 SGHTA and CDR2 FQGTGA. CDR3 residues: CASSWSGDTGELFF.

The chain couples TRBV28 to TRBJ2-7; TCRdb returns TRBD2, unconfirmable since there is no DNA. Germline V gene sequence: CDR1 MDHEN, CDR2 SYDVKM. The CDR3 is 14 residues long. The CDR3 sequence is CASTPSGRYYEQYF.

This rearrangement joins TRBV7-2 to TRBJ2-3; TCRdb's D call of TRBD2 is untestable without DNA. The CDR3 covers 16 residues. CDR1 is SGHTA and CDR2 is FQGNSA in the germline V gene. The CDR3 is CASSPLRGGPSDTQYF.

The genes are TRBV5-1 and TRBJ2-7; TCRdb designates TRBD1, a call that cannot be tested without DNA. The CDR3 runs to 14 residues. Germline V CDR1 and CDR2: SGHRS, YFSETQ. CDR3 residues: CASSLEPNPGEQYF.

This chain joins TRBV7-8 and TRBJ2-7; there is no DNA to check the TCRdb D call of TRBD1. Per the germline V gene, CDR1 is SGHVS and CDR2 is FQNEAQ. CDR3 length: 15 residues. The CDR3 is CASSSWGTGTYEQYF.